The clone carrying this T cell receptor (beta chain) was seen ten or more times. The target antigen is unknown. The sample originates from a study of T cells after yellow fever vaccination. The study's findings and limits: Overall, a small share of clonotypes was seen in both CD4 and CD8 compartments.

TCRdb fed the 5' RACE reads into MiXCR, producing one record per CDR3 protein. The table lists about 320,000 distinct CDR3 sequences, roughly 10% of them singletons. The CDR3 length is 17 residues. The germline V gene encodes CDR1 MNHEY and CDR2 SMNVEV (reference sequence). Trimming removed 4 bases at V and 7 bases at J, with 22 bases between. The chain recombines TRBV27 with TRBJ2-2; D is possibly TRBD1 (6 bases). Material: CD4+ T cells sorted from PBMCs, obtained 45 days after the yellow fever booster vaccination. The sequence derives from a man between 18 and 29 years old who received the YFV17D yellow fever vaccine. CDR3 residues: CASSSPETGMGGGELFF. The DNA of the CDR3 is TGTGCCAGCAGTTCGCCGGAAACAGGGATGGGCGGCGGGGAGCTGTTTTTT.